This T cell receptor beta chain was obtained from a study of graft-versus-host responses after intestinal transplantation. About the research overall: Multivisceral, liver-intestinal, or isolated intestinal grafts were transplanted into recipients. Study-wide results and caveats: Among circulating GvH clones, peak levels were associated with early post-transplant declines in HvG clones. Across patients carrying graft-donor T cell macrochimerism, allografts held high graft-versus-host to host-versus-graft clonal ratios.

The CDR3 consists of 16 residues. Germline V gene data show CDR1 as SGDLS and CDR2 as YYNGEE. Trimming removed 4 bases from V and 3 bases from J, with 19 bases in between. Details on this clone: Its antigen is not identified.

Graft tissue was processed to release intraepithelial and lamina propria lymphocytes. Profiled with immunoSEQ multiplex PCR; TCRdb holds only in-frame clones, not every one. The sample shows 60,000 to 65,000 clones, 89% of them seen only once. The source was ileum tissue, collected roughly 390 days after transplant. The rearrangement uses TRBV9 and TRBJ2-5, with D perhaps assigned TRBD1 or TRBD2 (5 bases each). This clonotype was obtained from a human patient who received an intestinal transplant, so some T cells may come from the graft donor. The CDR3 reads CASSLRTGTRKETQYF. CDR3 DNA: TGTGCCAGCAGCCTCCGAACAGGAACTAGAAAAGAGACCCAGTACTTC.